Each of the 28 T cell receptor beta chains below was sequenced from the same sample in a study of blood T cell repertoires in COVID-19. Clones were read by immunoSEQ multiplex PCR, and TCRdb kept only the in-frame ones, dropping some. The sample records approximately 220,000 clones, roughly 86% being singletons. The sample comprised PBMCs or T cells enriched from blood (not recorded which). These TCRs come from a woman aged 25 to 39 with acute COVID-19.

This sequence joins TRBV7-2 and TRBJ2-6; D call uncertain. With 2 bases removed from V and 0 bases from J, the gap between germline ends came to 2 bases. The CDR3 consists of 14 residues. Germline lookup yields CDR1 SGHTA and CDR2 FQGNSA. Written as DNA, the CDR3 is TGTGCCAGCAGCTTATACTCTGGGGCCAACGTCCTGACTTTC. Translating gives CASSLYSGANVLTF.

V usage is TRBV10-3 and J usage is TRBJ1-2, with 7 bases aligning to TRBD1. Germline V gene sequence: CDR1 ENHRY, CDR2 SYGVKD. This CDR3 comprises 12 residues. The J segment lost 4 bases and the V segment lost 10 bases, leaving 6 bases of the junction unmatched. The CDR3 sequence: CATKGTAYGYTF. The CDR3 DNA sequence: TGTGCCACTAAAGGGACAGCCTATGGCTACACCTTC.

This sequence joins TRBV25-1 and TRBJ2-1; TRBD2 matches at 15 bases. Losses at the gene ends were 3 bases for V and 1 base for J; bases not matched to a gene: 4. Germline CDR1 is MGHDK and CDR2 is SYGVNS. This CDR3 is built from 18 residues. The DNA for the CDR3 is TGTGCCAGCAGTGAGGGACTAGCGGGGGGAAGGTCCTACAATGAGCAGTTCTTC. As protein: CASSEGLAGGRSYNEQFF.

The chain combines TRBV7-9 with TRBJ1-5; 8 positions agree with TRBD1. Per the germline V gene, CDR1 is SEHNR and CDR2 is FQNEAQ (reference sequence). Trimming removed 5 bases from V and 6 bases from J; junction bases left unmatched: 6. The CDR3 length is 14 residues. CDR3 sequence: CASSLGQGSQPQHF. In DNA form, the CDR3 reads TGTGCCAGCAGCCTCGGACAGGGCAGTCAGCCCCAGCATTTT.

The genes are TRBV13 and TRBJ1-1, with 8 bases aligning to TRBD1. Per germline, CDR1 PRHDT and CDR2 FYEKMQ (reference sequence). The V gene end was trimmed by 2 bases and the J gene end by 6 bases; junction bases not matched to a gene: 2. The CDR3 spans 13 residues. The DNA for the CDR3 is TGTGCCAGCAGCTTACAGGGGGCCGCTGAAGCTTTCTTT. Its translation is CASSLQGAAEAFF.

The genes are TRBV6-5 and TRBJ1-1; D uncertain. V was pared by 0 bases and J by 6 bases, with 8 bases between. CDR1 is MNHEY and CDR2 is SVGAGI in the germline V gene. The CDR3 extends over 13 amino acids. CDR3 coding DNA: TGTGCCAGCAGTTACTCGGAGGGATCTGAAGCTTTCTTT. Translating gives CASSYSEGSEAFF.

Turning to this clone: This sample also contains other DNA sequences that code for the same CDR3. The rearrangement links TRBV2 to TRBJ1-3, with D perhaps TRBD1 (5 bases). CDR1 and CDR2 from the germline V gene are SNHLY and FYNNEI. The CDR3 has 13 residues. V lost 6 bases and J 0 bases, leaving 6 bases between the germline ends. The CDR3 spells CASRQDSGNTIYF. Here the CDR3 DNA reads TGTGCCAGCAGACAGGACTCTGGAAACACCATATATTTT. Drawing the rest from reference TRBV2 and TRBJ1-3, the complete variable domain is EPEVTQTPSHQVTQMGQEVILRCVPISNHLYFYWYRQILGQKVEFLVSFYNNEISEKSEIFDDQFSVERPDGSNFTLKIRSTKLEDSAMYFCASRQDSGNTIYFGEGSWLTVV.

The V and J genes are TRBV7-9 and TRBJ1-6, with TRBD1 matching over 10 bases. V was clipped by 0 bases and J by 9 bases; unmatched bases: 5. The germline gives CDR1 SEHNR, CDR2 FQNEAQ (reference sequence). The CDR3 has 16 residues. This chain's CDR3 is CASSLAGTGDGSPLHF. CDR3 sequence (DNA): TGTGCCAGCAGCTTAGCGGGGACAGGGGATGGTTCACCCCTCCACTTT.

This chain links TRBV7-9 with TRBJ2-5; 8 nucleotides align to TRBD2. The CDR3 has 15 residues. The germline CDR1 and CDR2 sequences are SEHNR and FQNEAQ (reference sequence). After removal of 5 bases from V and 6 bases from J, the junction contained 11 bases not matched to a gene. CDR3 sequence: CASSLPGGPGKTQYF. CDR3 DNA: TGTGCCAGCAGCCTTCCGGGAGGGCCGGGGAAGACCCAGTACTTC.

This sequence joins TRBV7-9 and TRBJ1-6; TRBD1 aligns across 7 bases. CDR1 and CDR2 (germline): SEHNR, FQNEAQ (reference sequence). CDR3 size: 16 residues. V shed 8 bases, J shed 8 bases, and the junction held 15 bases outside the gene matches. This CDR3 is CASHGFSGTADSPLHF. CDR3 DNA sequence: TGTGCCAGCCACGGGTTTTCAGGGACAGCCGATTCACCCCTCCACTTT.

This rearrangement joins TRBV10-3 to TRBJ1-1; D unclear. In germline, CDR1 is ENHRY, CDR2 SYGVKD. There are 13 residues in the CDR3. Trimming shortened V by 2 bases and J by 1 base, and 5 bases separated the two germline ends. Written as DNA, the CDR3 is TGTGCCATCAGTGAGGTCAGGAACACTGAAGCTTTCTTT. Translation: CAISEVRNTEAFF.

This rearrangement joins TRBV6-5 to TRBJ2-1, with 10 bases lining up with TRBD2. V lost 5 bases and J lost 10; bases outside the gene matches: 11. The CDR3 contains 15 residues. Germline V gene lookup returns CDR1 MNHEY and CDR2 SVGAGI. The CDR3: CASSPQLAGTAEQFF. The CDR3 DNA is TGTGCCAGCAGTCCGCAACTAGCGGGGACTGCGGAGCAGTTCTTC.

V usage is TRBV10-1 and J usage is TRBJ2-1; D is possibly TRBD2 (6 bases). Trimming shortened V by 6 bases and J by 6 bases, and 18 bases separated the two germline ends. Germline CDR1 reads WNHNN; CDR2 reads SYGVQD (reference sequence). This CDR3 is built from 15 residues. Here the CDR3 reads CASSAPGLFSNEQFF. The CDR3 DNA is TGCGCCAGCAGCGCTCCCGGACTATTCTCCAATGAGCAGTTCTTC.

The V and J genes are TRBV4-2 and TRBJ2-1; 11 nucleotides agree with TRBD2. The trim removed 3 bases at V and 5 bases at J, leaving 9 bases unmatched. The CDR3 has 17 amino acids. The germline gives CDR1 LGHNA, CDR2 YNFKEQ. This chain's CDR3 is CASSHGRVGLADNEQFF. The CDR3, as DNA: TGTGCCAGCAGCCATGGGAGAGTGGGACTAGCGGACAATGAGCAGTTCTTC.

V usage is TRBV6-6 and J usage is TRBJ2-1; a possible D gene is TRBD1 (6 bases). Germline V gene data show CDR1 as MNHNY and CDR2 as SVGAGI (reference sequence). The CDR3 spans 14 residues. Trimming took 4 bases from V and 5 from J, leaving 12 bases between them. The CDR3 spells CASSSGQPNNEQFF. Here the CDR3 DNA reads TGTGCCAGCAGTTCAGGACAGCCTAACAATGAGCAGTTCTTC.

The chain employs TRBV7-8 and TRBJ2-5; weak D call: TRBD1 (6 bases). V was cut by 5 bases and J by 2 bases, with 12 bases left in between. Germline V CDR1 and CDR2: SGHVS, FQNEAQ. The CDR3 is 14 residues long. The CDR3, as DNA: TGTGCCAGCAGCCCCTTCGGACAGCAAGAGACCCAGTACTTC. Amino acids: CASSPFGQQETQYF.

The chain combines TRBV7-9 with TRBJ1-3; D not resolved. The CDR3 extends over 13 amino acids. Trimming cost V 0 bases and J 4 bases, with 4 bases left between them. From germline, CDR1 is SEHNR and CDR2 FQNEAQ (reference sequence). CDR3 amino acids: CASSLAGGNTIYF. The CDR3 nucleotides are TGTGCCAGCAGCTTAGCGGGCGGAAACACCATATATTTT.

The chain carries TRBV5-5 and TRBJ1-2; 7 bases agree with TRBD1. CDR1 and CDR2 from the germline V gene are SGHKS and YYEKEE (reference sequence). J lost 0 bases, V lost 3 bases, and 5 bases had no gene match. The CDR3 is 15 residues long. CDR3 residues: CASSSRGQTNYGYTF. The CDR3 DNA sequence: TGTGCCAGCAGCTCCCGGGGACAGACTAACTATGGCTACACCTTC.

The chain joins TRBV20-1 to TRBJ2-7, with a weak D call TRBD2 (6 bases). This CDR3 has 11 residues. The ends were cut back, 6 bases at V and 3 bases at J, with 9 bases in the middle. Germline V gene sequence: CDR1 DFQATT, CDR2 SNEGSKA (reference sequence). CDR3 protein: CSAGSGYEQYF. The CDR3 DNA sequence: TGCAGTGCCGGTAGCGGCTACGAGCAGTACTTC.

The chain recombines TRBV27 with TRBJ2-7; D uncertain. Germline V gene sequence: CDR1 MNHEY, CDR2 SMNVEV (reference sequence). CDR3 size: 13 residues. V was cut by 8 bases and J by 1 base, with 12 bases left in between. CDR3 sequence reads: CASLSYGSYEQYF. The CDR3 DNA sequence: TGTGCCAGCTTATCCTACGGTTCCTACGAGCAGTACTTC.

The V and J genes are TRBV4-3 and TRBJ1-4; D possibly corresponds to TRBD1 (5 bases). Germline CDR1 and CDR2: LGHNA and YSLEER. CDR3 length: 15 amino acids. With 4 bases removed from V and 5 bases from J, the gap between germline ends came to 14 bases. CDR3 nucleotides: TGCGCCAGCAGCCCCCTAGGGGCGGCGAATGAAAAACTGTTTTTT. Translation: CASSPLGAANEKLFF.

The rearrangement links TRBV7-9 to TRBJ1-4, with a tentative D call TRBD1 (6 bases). V lost 5 bases, J lost 8 bases, and 24 bases lay in between. Germline-derived CDR1 and CDR2 are SEHNR and FQNEAQ (reference sequence). CDR3 length equals 17 residues. The CDR3 spells CASSRLLGSDQGEKLFF. As DNA, the CDR3 is TGTGCCAGCAGCCGCCTTCTCGGGTCGGACCAGGGGGAAAAACTGTTTTTT. Supplemented by reference TRBV7-9 and TRBJ1-4, the full variable domain reads DTGVSQNPRHKITKRGQNVTFRCDPISEHNRLYWYRQTLGQGPEFLTYFQNEAQLEKSRLLSDRFSAERPKGSFSTLEIQRTEQGDSAMYLCASSRLLGSDQGEKLFFGSGTQLSVL.

This clone occurred a few times. V gene TRBV19 combines with J gene TRBJ1-1; possibly TRBD1 for D (5 bases). The CDR3 consists of 12 residues. Trimming removed 7 bases at V and 8 bases at J, with 14 bases between. Germline CDR1 is LNHDA and CDR2 is SQIVND (reference sequence). The CDR3 DNA is TGTGCCAGTACCGTCCGGGCAGGGGAAGCTTTCTTT. It yields the protein CASTVRAGEAFF.

This clone was counted once. This CDR3 is CASSLPGISSGNTIYF. The DNA for the CDR3 is TGTGCCAGCAGCCTCCCGGGAATTTCCTCTGGAAACACCATATATTTT. The rearrangement uses TRBV16 and TRBJ1-3; D unclear. The V gene's germline CDR1 is KGHSY and CDR2 FQNENV. V was pared by 4 bases and J by 0 bases, with 13 bases between. The CDR3 totals 16 residues.

This chain connects TRBV28 to TRBJ1-2, with no clear D. The germline CDR1 and CDR2 sequences are MDHEN and SYDVKM. The CDR3 length is 15 residues. The V end lost 3 bases, the J end lost 8 bases, and 19 bases lay between the germline ends. This CDR3 is CASSFRALAGSGYTF. CDR3 bases: TGTGCCAGCAGTTTTAGGGCCCTGGCGGGGTCCGGCTACACCTTC.

This chain connects TRBV7-8 to TRBJ1-4, with 10 bases that match TRBD1. Trimming removed 8 bases from V and 1 base from J; junction bases left unmatched: 10. Germline CDR1 SGHVS, CDR2 FQNEAQ. The CDR3 loop spans 17 amino acids. The CDR3 DNA is TGTGCCAGCCGCCTGACAGGGGGCCCTTTAACTAATGAAAAACTGTTTTTT. Amino acids: CASRLTGGPLTNEKLFF.

This clone has just a few counts. V is TRBV3-1 (or the pseudogene TRBV3-2) and J is TRBJ1-1; D possibly corresponds to TRBD1 (6 bases). Deletions cut 5 bases from V and 5 bases from J, with 15 bases between. CDR3 length equals 14 residues. Germline lookup yields CDR1 LGHDT and CDR2 YNNKEL (reference sequence). CDR3 nucleotide sequence: TGTGCCAGCAGCTCGCGAGGGGGAGGGACTGAAGCTTTCTTT. It is translated as CASSSRGGGTEAFF.

This clone was observed at least ten times. This rearrangement joins TRBV7-2 to TRBJ2-5, with D unclear. The CDR3 runs to 16 residues. The V and J ends lost 7 bases and 5 bases respectively, with 23 bases between them. Germline lookup yields CDR1 SGHTA and CDR2 FQGNSA. CDR3 amino acids: CASNPGYSGLRETQYF. The CDR3 nucleotides are TGTGCCAGCAACCCGGGTTATAGTGGGTTGCGGGAGACCCAGTACTTC. The full variable domain, rest sourced from reference TRBV7-2 and TRBJ2-5, is GAGVSQSPSNKVTEKGKDVELRCDPISGHTALYWYRQSLGQGLEFLIYFQGNSAPDKSGLPSDRFSAERTGGSVSTLTIQRTQQEDSAVYLCASNPGYSGLRETQYFGPGTRLLVL.